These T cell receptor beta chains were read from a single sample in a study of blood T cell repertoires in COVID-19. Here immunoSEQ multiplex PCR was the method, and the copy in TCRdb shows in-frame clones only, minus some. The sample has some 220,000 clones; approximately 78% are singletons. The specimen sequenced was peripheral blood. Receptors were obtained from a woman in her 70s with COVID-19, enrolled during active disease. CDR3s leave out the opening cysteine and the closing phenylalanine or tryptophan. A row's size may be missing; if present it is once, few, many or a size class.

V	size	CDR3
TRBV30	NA	AWGTDRGGGETQY
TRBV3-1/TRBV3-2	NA	ASSPPRGQPYEQY
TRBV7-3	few	ASSFGEGNTEAF
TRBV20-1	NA	SASPGLSGYT
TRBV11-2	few	ASSGQANTEAF
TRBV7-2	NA	ASSPNSGSRETQY
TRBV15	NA	ATSRVSTSGRETQY
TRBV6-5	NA	ASSPGSVGTEAF
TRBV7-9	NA	ASSPRTGGGNTEAF
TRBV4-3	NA	ASSSDDRDPKNIQY
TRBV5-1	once	ASRFDGAEKLF
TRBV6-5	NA	ASSRQGGYTEAF
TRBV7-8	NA	ASSLGGTTGYEQY
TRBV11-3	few	ASSPPGRTGELF
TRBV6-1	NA	ASSERQGVTEAF
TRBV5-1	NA	ASRYGGELTEAF
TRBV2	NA	ATRGTSGYTDTQY
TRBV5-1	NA	ASSAGLAGASYNEQF
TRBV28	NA	ASSLSPSGSYEQY
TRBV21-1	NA	ASSKEDSEAGNTIY
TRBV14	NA	ASSPLAGGVYEKLF
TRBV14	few	ASSQVGQGLYEQY
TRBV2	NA	ASSEDRVGEQY
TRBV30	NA	AWTGGNYGYT
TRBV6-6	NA	ASDRALAGVSEQF
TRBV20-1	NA	SASGVTEAF
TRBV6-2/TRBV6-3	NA	ASSQLGDSYEQY
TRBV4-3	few	ASSQQTGGLDEQY
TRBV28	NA	ASSGQGLRAGNTIY
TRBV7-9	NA	ASSLSGSIREQY
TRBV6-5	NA	ASSRGPDRNYGYT
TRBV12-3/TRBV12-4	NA	ASSQQVYSPLH
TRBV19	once	ASRKDRGQSFNEQF
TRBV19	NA	ASSIHLRGSGAYEQY
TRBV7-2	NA	ASSLSNTGELF
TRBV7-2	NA	ASSTYRARNEKLF
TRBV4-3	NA	ASSQDRQETQY
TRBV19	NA	ASSSPTGRATEAF
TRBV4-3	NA	ASSQANSGMGGARDEQF
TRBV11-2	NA	ASSLGAGSAGNTIY
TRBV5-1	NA	ASSLGRLAGDYEQF
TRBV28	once	ASSSNGAGGNVGTQY
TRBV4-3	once	ASSQGETGANYGYT
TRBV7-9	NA	ASSRGQGASKGYT
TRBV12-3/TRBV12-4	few	ATPGEGGYGYT
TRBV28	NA	ASSLQGLDTEAF
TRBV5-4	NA	ASSLAGGSGRDEQY
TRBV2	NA	ASKLKETQY
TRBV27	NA	ASSPDRQGREGYT
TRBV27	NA	ASSLMGSGVHNEQF
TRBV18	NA	ASSPWGAEAEAF
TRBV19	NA	ASSTSLDRGGNEQF
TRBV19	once	ASSMRGQGPYEQY
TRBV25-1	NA	ASKGGTGELF
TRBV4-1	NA	ASSQGAGRQF